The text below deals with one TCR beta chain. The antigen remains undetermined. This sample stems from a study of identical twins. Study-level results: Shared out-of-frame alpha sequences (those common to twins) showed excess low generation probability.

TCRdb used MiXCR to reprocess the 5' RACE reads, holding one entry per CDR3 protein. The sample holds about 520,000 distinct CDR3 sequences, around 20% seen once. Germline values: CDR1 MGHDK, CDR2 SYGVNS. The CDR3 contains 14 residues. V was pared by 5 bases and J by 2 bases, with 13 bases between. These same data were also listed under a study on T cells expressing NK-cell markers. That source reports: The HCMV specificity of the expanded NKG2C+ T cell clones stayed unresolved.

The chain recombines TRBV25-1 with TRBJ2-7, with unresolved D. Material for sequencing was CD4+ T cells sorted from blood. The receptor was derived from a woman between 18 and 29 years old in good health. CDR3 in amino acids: CASSRRWFAYEQYF. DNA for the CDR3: TGTGCCAGCAGTCGAAGGTGGTTCGCCTACGAGCAGTACTTC.